The table lists the clone carrying this TCR beta chain with a count of one. This record comes from a study of blood T cell repertoires in COVID-19. This CDR3 has 18 amino acids. Germline CDR1 MGHRA, CDR2 YSYEKL. Trimming took off 3 bases at V and 5 bases at J, with 25 bases between the two ends. Generated by immunoSEQ multiplex PCR, the TCRdb table keeps only in-frame clones and is missing some. The sample yields fewer than 250,000 clones, about 90% seen once. This TCR came from a man aged 30 to 45 with COVID-19, enrolled during active disease. The chain is built from TRBV4-1 and TRBJ2-5; D might be TRBD2 (7 bases). Sequencing was performed on peripheral blood. DNA for the CDR3: TGCGCCAGCAGCCATCAACGGGTGACGGGGGGCGTAGGGGAGACCCAGTACTTC. As protein: CASSHQRVTGGVGETQYF.